This passage covers 3 T cell receptor beta chains from one sample sequenced in a study of cytomegalovirus exposure and HLA in healthy donors. It was with 60 Vbeta and 13 Jbeta primers that the PCR ran. TCRdb's copy holds only in-frame clones and misses some; the assay was immunoSEQ multiplex PCR. The top ten hold roughly 1.3% of the sample, which has some 200,000 clones, roughly 80% seen once. Sequenced material: PBMCs. The receptors here all came from a girl aged 5 to 17 in good health and CMV-seronegative.

The V and J genes are TRBV19 and TRBJ1-6, with D maybe TRBD1 (5 bases). Germline CDR1 reads LNHDA; CDR2 reads SQIVND (reference sequence). This CDR3 is built from 15 residues. V was clipped by 0 bases and J by 7 bases, with 10 bases between them. The CDR3 is CASSIDGTVNSPLHF. CDR3 nucleotides: TGTGCCAGTAGTATAGACGGGACTGTAAATTCACCCCTCCACTTT.

This chain links TRBV9 with TRBJ2-5; TRBD2 aligns across 7 bases. Trimming at V came to 3 bases and at J to 3 bases, leaving 14 bases not matched to a gene. Per the germline V gene, CDR1 is SGDLS and CDR2 is YYNGEE. The CDR3 has 17 residues. The CDR3 sequence: CASSGGLGSGEKETQYF. The CDR3 DNA reads as TGTGCCAGCAGCGGGGGCTTGGGGAGCGGGGAGAAAGAGACCCAGTACTTC.

This sequence joins TRBV7-9 and TRBJ1-2; D not certain. The CDR3 is 14 amino acids. The ends were cut back, 5 bases at V and 8 bases at J, with 18 bases in the middle. Looked up from germline, CDR1 is SEHNR and CDR2 is FQNEAQ (reference sequence). The CDR3 DNA reads as TGTGCCAGCAGCGCAAGCGGACCGGTGGTCGGCTACACCTTC. As protein: CASSASGPVVGYTF.